This TCR beta chain was observed in a study of cytomegalovirus exposure and HLA in healthy donors. Study outcomes and limitations: Researchers reported that a few CMV-associated chains were confirmed in vitro as CMV antigen-specific. With high specificity and sensitivity, the classifier reportedly diagnosed cytomegalovirus status.

The PCR made use of 60 Vbeta and 13 Jbeta primers. The protocol was immunoSEQ multiplex PCR, while the TCRdb copy is restricted to in-frame clones and leaves out a portion. This table has some 160,000 clones, more than 80% appearing once. CDR1 ENHRY and CDR2 SYGVKD come from the germline V gene. V was trimmed by 10 bases and J by 0 bases, leaving 12 bases between them. CDR3 size: 13 residues. As regards this clone: Its antigen is unidentified.

The source of this sequence is a woman between 35 and 50 years old in good health and CMV-seropositive. Material for sequencing was PBMCs. The chain joins TRBV10-3 to TRBJ1-1; D unclear. The CDR3 DNA reads TGTGCCACCACTAACGGGGTGAACACTGAAGCTTTCTTT. This translates into CATTNGVNTEAFF.